The TCR beta chain described here comes from a study of metastatic and nonmetastatic thyroid tumors. Study details: The study looked at repertoires side by side in blood and in tumor or nodule tissue from malignant and benign thyroid patients.

Study observations and caveats: As reported, TCR beta diversity in blood and tumor was significantly higher in malignant thyroid tumors than in benign nodules.

CDR3 length: 14 residues. Germline V gene lookup returns CDR1 SGHVS and CDR2 FQNEAQ. Study processing details: A distant-metastasis classifier for papillary thyroid cancer was built using CDR3 differences across clinicopathological groups. TCRdb reanalyzed the PCR reads via MiXCR. TCRdb's processing, not the authors' own work, is the source of the V and J calls. The data hold roughly 30,000 clones, with about 19% observed a single time. This clone was found many times. The antigen remains undetermined. With a much larger clone just one base away, this may be a read error. Within the sample, other DNA sequences also encode this same CDR3. Nobody among the patients had been given any treatment before thyroid surgery.

The sequence was obtained from a female donor with papillary thyroid cancer or a benign thyroid nodule (not recorded which). Some clones in this sample may be carry-over from other donors' samples. The specimen was blood. The chain couples TRBV7-8 to TRBJ1-1; no firm D call. The chain's CDR3 is CASLPRESSTEAFF. CDR3 coding DNA: TGTGCCAGCCTACCAAGGGAATCCAGCACTGAAGCTTTTTTT. The full variable domain, completed using reference TRBV7-8 and TRBJ1-1, is GAGVSQSPRYKVAKRGQDVALRCDPISGHVSLFWYQQALGQGPEFLTYFQNEAQLDKSGLPSDRFFAERPEGSVSTLKIQRTQQEDSAVYLCASLPRESSTEAFFGQGTRLTVV.